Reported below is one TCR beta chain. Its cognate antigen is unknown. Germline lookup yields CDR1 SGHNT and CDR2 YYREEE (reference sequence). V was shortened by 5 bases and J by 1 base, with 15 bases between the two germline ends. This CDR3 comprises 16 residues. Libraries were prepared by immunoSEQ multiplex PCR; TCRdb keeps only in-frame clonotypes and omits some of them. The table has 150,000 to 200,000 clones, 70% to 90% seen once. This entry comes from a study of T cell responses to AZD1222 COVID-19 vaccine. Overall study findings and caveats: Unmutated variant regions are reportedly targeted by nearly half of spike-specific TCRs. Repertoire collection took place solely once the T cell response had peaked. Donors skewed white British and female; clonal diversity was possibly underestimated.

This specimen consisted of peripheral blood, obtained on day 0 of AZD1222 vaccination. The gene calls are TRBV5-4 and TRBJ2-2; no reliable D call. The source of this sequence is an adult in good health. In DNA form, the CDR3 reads TGTGCCAGCAGTCGACCCTCACAACGGAACACCGGGGAGCTGTTTTTT. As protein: CASSRPSQRNTGELFF. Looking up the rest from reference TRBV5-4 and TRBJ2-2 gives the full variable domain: ETGVTQSPTHLIKTRGQQVTLRCSSQSGHNTVSWYQQALGQGPQFIFQYYREEENGRGNFPPRFSGLQFPNYSSELNVNALELDDSALYLCASSRPSQRNTGELFFGEGSRLTVL.